This is a list of T cell receptor beta chains from one sample in a study of blood T cells in healthy people across ages. Using its own MiXCR run on the 5' RACE reads, TCRdb lists one record per CDR3 protein. The table lists more than 500,000 distinct CDR3 sequences, about 26% of them singletons. The sequenced sample consisted of blood. All receptors derive from a woman in her seventies in good health. Each CDR3 is given with its conserved first and last residue. D genes are given only for firm matches. Clone sizes are given selectively: once, few, many, or a class where the clone is expanded.

J gene,clone size,D gene,CDR3 length,V gene,CDR3 DNA,CDR3 protein
TRBJ2-7,few,.,15,TRBV9,TGTGCCAGCAGCGCCCGGGTGGCGGTGACGACCGAGCAGTACTTC,CASSARVAVTTEQYF
TRBJ2-5,.,.,14,TRBV20-1,TGCAGTGGGGGAGACAGCCGGGCTTGGGGGACCCAGTACTTC,CSGGDSRAWGTQYF
TRBJ2-3,few,TRBD2,18,TRBV4-2,TGTGCCAGCAGCCAAGAGGCGGGACGAGCGGGGTTCCCCGATACGCAGTATTTT,CASSQEAGRAGFPDTQYF
TRBJ2-2,.,TRBD2,15,TRBV4-2,TGTGCCAGCAGCCAAGGTGGCGGGGGAACCGGGGAGCTGTTTTTT,CASSQGGGGTGELFF
TRBJ1-4,few,TRBD1,16,TRBV7-2,TGTGCCAGCAGCCCCAGACGGACAGGGATGAATGAAAAACTGTTTTTT,CASSPRRTGMNEKLFF
TRBJ2-5,.,.,14,TRBV9,TGTGCCAGCAGCGTAGGCGTGGGTCCAGAGACCCAGTACTTC,CASSVGVGPETQYF
TRBJ1-1,.,.,14,TRBV12-3/TRBV12-4,TGTGCCAGCAGTCCCCCGGGGCAGAACACTGAAGCTTTCTTT,CASSPPGQNTEAFF
TRBJ1-2,.,.,14,TRBV20-1,TGCAGTGCTACCCCACTGGGGTTAAACTATGGCTACACCTTC,CSATPLGLNYGYTF
TRBJ2-1,.,TRBD1,14,TRBV25-1,TGTGCCAGCAGACAGGGGGCGCGGGGAGATGAGCAGTTCTTC,CASRQGARGDEQFF
TRBJ2-5,.,TRBD2,15,TRBV3-1,TGTGCCAGCAGCCAAGCGGGAGGGGGAGCCGGGTCCCAGTACTTC,CASSQAGGGAGSQYF
TRBJ1-2,few,.,11,TRBV13,TGTGCCAGCAGTCGCTCGGAGGGCTACACCTTC,CASSRSEGYTF
TRBJ2-3,few,TRBD2,18,TRBV5-1,TGCGCCAGCAGCAAAGGACTAGCGGGGGACCTCCGCACAGATACGCAGTATTTT,CASSKGLAGDLRTDTQYF
TRBJ1-2,.,.,14,TRBV20-1,TGCAGGACCGGGACCGGTGGGAGTAACTATGGCTACACCTTC,CRTGTGGSNYGYTF
TRBJ1-5,few,TRBD1,14,TRBV6-2/TRBV6-3,TGTGCCAGCACGGACAGGGTTAGCAATCAGCCCCAGCATTTT,CASTDRVSNQPQHF
TRBJ1-1,.,.,12,TRBV29-1,TGCAGCGTTTGGGACTTGCGACCTGAAGCTTTCTTT,CSVWDLRPEAFF
TRBJ1-3,few,.,15,TRBV7-2,TGTGCCAGCAGCTTAGTAGGGGCCGGTGGAAACACCATATATTTT,CASSLVGAGGNTIYF
TRBJ2-5,few,TRBD2,14,TRBV20-1,TGCAGTGTGGTGAGGACTAGCGGCCAAGAGACCCAGTACTTC,CSVVRTSGQETQYF
TRBJ2-3,.,TRBD2,12,TRBV2,TGTGCCAGCACTAAACTAGCGGGGGACAGGGATTTT,CASTKLAGDRDF
TRBJ1-1,.,TRBD1,17,TRBV20-1,TGCAGTGCTAGAGATCCCCAGGGGGCAGCGTCAGGCACTGAAGCTTTCTTT,CSARDPQGAASGTEAFF
TRBJ1-2,few,TRBD1,15,TRBV6-5,TGTGCCAGCAGTTCCGGACAGGGGGCGAACTATGGCTACACCTTC,CASSSGQGANYGYTF
TRBJ2-3,few,TRBD2,20,TRBV5-1,TGCGCCAGCAGCTTGGCCCAATCTAGCGGGGGGGCCGAGTACCCAGATACGCAGTATTTT,CASSLAQSSGGAEYPDTQYF
TRBJ2-3,.,TRBD2,16,TRBV6-5,TGTGCCAGCAGTTACAGTTGGGCTAGCGGGGGAGATACGCAGTATTTT,CASSYSWASGGDTQYF
TRBJ2-5,.,.,12,TRBV20-1,TGCAGTGCAACCGGGACAAAAGAGACCCAGTACTTC,CSATGTKETQYF
TRBJ2-7,.,TRBD2,15,TRBV7-2,TGTGCCAGCAGCGATACTAGCGGGGGGCCCTACGAGCAGTACTTC,CASSDTSGGPYEQYF
TRBJ2-3,.,.,14,TRBV6-1,TGTGCCAGCAGTGAAGCTGGAAGGGCCCTAGGGCAGTATTTT,CASSEAGRALGQYF
TRBJ2-3,once,.,14,TRBV6-2/TRBV6-3,TGTGCCGCAGGGCGGGGAGCCTTCACAGATACGCAGTATTTT,CAAGRGAFTDTQYF
TRBJ2-7,.,TRBD2,14,TRBV20-1,TGCAGTGCTAGTATTGGCGCGGGAGTCTACGAGCAGTACTTC,CSASIGAGVYEQYF
TRBJ2-7,few,.,14,TRBV6-6,TGTGCCAGCAGACCTTTCGGTGGGCTATACGAGCAGTACTTC,CASRPFGGLYEQYF
TRBJ1-4,many,.,15,TRBV27,TGTGCCAGCAAAACTGTGGGGGCAACTAATGAAAAACTGTTTTTT,CASKTVGATNEKLFF
TRBJ2-5,few,.,13,TRBV11-3,TGTGCCAGCAGCTCGGGGATACAAGAGACCCAGTACTTC,CASSSGIQETQYF
TRBJ2-7,.,.,14,TRBV9,TGTGCCAGCAGCCCGGGACAAGATTCCTACGAGCAGTACTTC,CASSPGQDSYEQYF
TRBJ2-3,.,TRBD2,17,TRBV5-1,TGCGCCAGCAGCTCGAGCCTAGTAGCGGGGGTAACAGATACGCAGTATTTT,CASSSSLVAGVTDTQYF
TRBJ2-4,.,.,12,TRBV3-1,TGTGCCAGCAGCCAAGGGGCGACAGAGTGGTACTTC,CASSQGATEWYF
TRBJ1-1,few,TRBD1,13,TRBV7-3,TGTGCCAGCAGCTTAGTACAGGGGACTGAAGCTTTCTTT,CASSLVQGTEAFF
TRBJ2-5,few,.,14,TRBV5-1,TGCGCCAGCAGCTCCACCCAGGGGCAAGAGACCCAGTACTTC,CASSSTQGQETQYF
TRBJ1-2,.,.,13,TRBV10-3,TGTGCCATCAGTGAAAGGGCAACGGATGGCTACACCTTC,CAISERATDGYTF
TRBJ1-2,.,.,12,TRBV6-1,TGTGCCAGCAGACAACTAGACGATGGCTACACCTTC,CASRQLDDGYTF
TRBJ2-5,few,.,13,TRBV9,TGTGCCAGCAGCGTAGGGACAACAGAGACCCAGTACTTC,CASSVGTTETQYF
TRBJ1-1,.,.,12,TRBV29-1,TGCAGCGTTGAATGTGTGCGGACTGAAGCTTTCTTT,CSVECVRTEAFF
TRBJ1-2,few,.,14,TRBV2,TGTGCCTGCAGTGAAGGGGTCAGTTTATATGGCTACACCTTC,CACSEGVSLYGYTF
TRBJ1-3,.,.,17,TRBV10-3,TGTGCCATCAGTGAGCCCTTGGGATCGAGCTCTGGAAACACCATATATTTT,CAISEPLGSSSGNTIYF
TRBJ1-4,many,.,13,TRBV6-5,TGTGCCAGCAGTCGAGACAGAAATGAAAAACTGTTTTTT,CASSRDRNEKLFF
TRBJ2-3,few,.,12,TRBV5-1,TGCGCCAGCAGCCCGGACATGCATACGCAGTATTTT,CASSPDMHTQYF
TRBJ2-3,.,TRBD1,12,TRBV27,TGTGCCAGCAGTTCAGACAGGGTTTTGCAGTATTTT,CASSSDRVLQYF
TRBJ2-5,.,TRBD2,13,TRBV7-9,TGTGCCAGCAATCTAGCGGGGGAAGAGACCCAGTACTTC,CASNLAGEETQYF
TRBJ1-6,.,.,13,TRBV20-1,TGCAGTGCTAATTCTTTTCCTAATTCACCCCTCCACTTT,CSANSFPNSPLHF
TRBJ2-3,.,.,13,TRBV20-1,TGCAGTGCTAGGACAGTCCCCACAGATACGCAGTATTTT,CSARTVPTDTQYF
TRBJ1-4,few,.,12,TRBV29-1,TGCAGCGGGAGGTCGGATAATGAAAAACTGTTTTTT,CSGRSDNEKLFF
TRBJ2-5,.,.,15,TRBV20-1,TGCAGTGCTAGGGCTATGGGACGGTATCAAGAGACCCAGTACTTC,CSARAMGRYQETQYF
TRBJ2-1,few,TRBD2,17,TRBV20-1,TGCAGTGCAAGAAAGGCTAGCGGGGGGGGCTCCTACAATGAGCAGTTCTTC,CSARKASGGGSYNEQFF
TRBJ2-1,few,TRBD1,14,TRBV13,TGTGCCAGCAGCCTCGGACAGGGTACGGATGAGCAGTTCTTC,CASSLGQGTDEQFF
TRBJ2-5,.,.,12,TRBV2,TGTGCCAGCACACCCTTGGCAGAGACCCAGTACTTC,CASTPLAETQYF
TRBJ2-2,few,TRBD2,15,TRBV6-2/TRBV6-3,TGTGCCAGCAGATTGCCTAGCGGGGGGCCCGGGGAGCTGTTTTTT,CASRLPSGGPGELFF
TRBJ1-4,.,TRBD1,13,TRBV3-1,TGTGCCAGCAGCCAAAGACAGGGGGGACACCAAGAGTTT,CASSQRQGGHQEF
TRBJ2-3,few,TRBD2,13,TRBV6-2/TRBV6-3,TGTGCCCTTAGGCGGGGGGGCACAGATACGCAGTATTTT,CALRRGGTDTQYF
TRBJ1-2,few,TRBD1,16,TRBV20-1,TGCAGTGCTGGGGCCGGTCCAGGGGGCCCTAACTATGGCTACACCTTC,CSAGAGPGGPNYGYTF
TRBJ2-1,.,.,11,TRBV20-1,TGCAGTGCTAACCGACAGACTGAGCAGTTCTTC,CSANRQTEQFF